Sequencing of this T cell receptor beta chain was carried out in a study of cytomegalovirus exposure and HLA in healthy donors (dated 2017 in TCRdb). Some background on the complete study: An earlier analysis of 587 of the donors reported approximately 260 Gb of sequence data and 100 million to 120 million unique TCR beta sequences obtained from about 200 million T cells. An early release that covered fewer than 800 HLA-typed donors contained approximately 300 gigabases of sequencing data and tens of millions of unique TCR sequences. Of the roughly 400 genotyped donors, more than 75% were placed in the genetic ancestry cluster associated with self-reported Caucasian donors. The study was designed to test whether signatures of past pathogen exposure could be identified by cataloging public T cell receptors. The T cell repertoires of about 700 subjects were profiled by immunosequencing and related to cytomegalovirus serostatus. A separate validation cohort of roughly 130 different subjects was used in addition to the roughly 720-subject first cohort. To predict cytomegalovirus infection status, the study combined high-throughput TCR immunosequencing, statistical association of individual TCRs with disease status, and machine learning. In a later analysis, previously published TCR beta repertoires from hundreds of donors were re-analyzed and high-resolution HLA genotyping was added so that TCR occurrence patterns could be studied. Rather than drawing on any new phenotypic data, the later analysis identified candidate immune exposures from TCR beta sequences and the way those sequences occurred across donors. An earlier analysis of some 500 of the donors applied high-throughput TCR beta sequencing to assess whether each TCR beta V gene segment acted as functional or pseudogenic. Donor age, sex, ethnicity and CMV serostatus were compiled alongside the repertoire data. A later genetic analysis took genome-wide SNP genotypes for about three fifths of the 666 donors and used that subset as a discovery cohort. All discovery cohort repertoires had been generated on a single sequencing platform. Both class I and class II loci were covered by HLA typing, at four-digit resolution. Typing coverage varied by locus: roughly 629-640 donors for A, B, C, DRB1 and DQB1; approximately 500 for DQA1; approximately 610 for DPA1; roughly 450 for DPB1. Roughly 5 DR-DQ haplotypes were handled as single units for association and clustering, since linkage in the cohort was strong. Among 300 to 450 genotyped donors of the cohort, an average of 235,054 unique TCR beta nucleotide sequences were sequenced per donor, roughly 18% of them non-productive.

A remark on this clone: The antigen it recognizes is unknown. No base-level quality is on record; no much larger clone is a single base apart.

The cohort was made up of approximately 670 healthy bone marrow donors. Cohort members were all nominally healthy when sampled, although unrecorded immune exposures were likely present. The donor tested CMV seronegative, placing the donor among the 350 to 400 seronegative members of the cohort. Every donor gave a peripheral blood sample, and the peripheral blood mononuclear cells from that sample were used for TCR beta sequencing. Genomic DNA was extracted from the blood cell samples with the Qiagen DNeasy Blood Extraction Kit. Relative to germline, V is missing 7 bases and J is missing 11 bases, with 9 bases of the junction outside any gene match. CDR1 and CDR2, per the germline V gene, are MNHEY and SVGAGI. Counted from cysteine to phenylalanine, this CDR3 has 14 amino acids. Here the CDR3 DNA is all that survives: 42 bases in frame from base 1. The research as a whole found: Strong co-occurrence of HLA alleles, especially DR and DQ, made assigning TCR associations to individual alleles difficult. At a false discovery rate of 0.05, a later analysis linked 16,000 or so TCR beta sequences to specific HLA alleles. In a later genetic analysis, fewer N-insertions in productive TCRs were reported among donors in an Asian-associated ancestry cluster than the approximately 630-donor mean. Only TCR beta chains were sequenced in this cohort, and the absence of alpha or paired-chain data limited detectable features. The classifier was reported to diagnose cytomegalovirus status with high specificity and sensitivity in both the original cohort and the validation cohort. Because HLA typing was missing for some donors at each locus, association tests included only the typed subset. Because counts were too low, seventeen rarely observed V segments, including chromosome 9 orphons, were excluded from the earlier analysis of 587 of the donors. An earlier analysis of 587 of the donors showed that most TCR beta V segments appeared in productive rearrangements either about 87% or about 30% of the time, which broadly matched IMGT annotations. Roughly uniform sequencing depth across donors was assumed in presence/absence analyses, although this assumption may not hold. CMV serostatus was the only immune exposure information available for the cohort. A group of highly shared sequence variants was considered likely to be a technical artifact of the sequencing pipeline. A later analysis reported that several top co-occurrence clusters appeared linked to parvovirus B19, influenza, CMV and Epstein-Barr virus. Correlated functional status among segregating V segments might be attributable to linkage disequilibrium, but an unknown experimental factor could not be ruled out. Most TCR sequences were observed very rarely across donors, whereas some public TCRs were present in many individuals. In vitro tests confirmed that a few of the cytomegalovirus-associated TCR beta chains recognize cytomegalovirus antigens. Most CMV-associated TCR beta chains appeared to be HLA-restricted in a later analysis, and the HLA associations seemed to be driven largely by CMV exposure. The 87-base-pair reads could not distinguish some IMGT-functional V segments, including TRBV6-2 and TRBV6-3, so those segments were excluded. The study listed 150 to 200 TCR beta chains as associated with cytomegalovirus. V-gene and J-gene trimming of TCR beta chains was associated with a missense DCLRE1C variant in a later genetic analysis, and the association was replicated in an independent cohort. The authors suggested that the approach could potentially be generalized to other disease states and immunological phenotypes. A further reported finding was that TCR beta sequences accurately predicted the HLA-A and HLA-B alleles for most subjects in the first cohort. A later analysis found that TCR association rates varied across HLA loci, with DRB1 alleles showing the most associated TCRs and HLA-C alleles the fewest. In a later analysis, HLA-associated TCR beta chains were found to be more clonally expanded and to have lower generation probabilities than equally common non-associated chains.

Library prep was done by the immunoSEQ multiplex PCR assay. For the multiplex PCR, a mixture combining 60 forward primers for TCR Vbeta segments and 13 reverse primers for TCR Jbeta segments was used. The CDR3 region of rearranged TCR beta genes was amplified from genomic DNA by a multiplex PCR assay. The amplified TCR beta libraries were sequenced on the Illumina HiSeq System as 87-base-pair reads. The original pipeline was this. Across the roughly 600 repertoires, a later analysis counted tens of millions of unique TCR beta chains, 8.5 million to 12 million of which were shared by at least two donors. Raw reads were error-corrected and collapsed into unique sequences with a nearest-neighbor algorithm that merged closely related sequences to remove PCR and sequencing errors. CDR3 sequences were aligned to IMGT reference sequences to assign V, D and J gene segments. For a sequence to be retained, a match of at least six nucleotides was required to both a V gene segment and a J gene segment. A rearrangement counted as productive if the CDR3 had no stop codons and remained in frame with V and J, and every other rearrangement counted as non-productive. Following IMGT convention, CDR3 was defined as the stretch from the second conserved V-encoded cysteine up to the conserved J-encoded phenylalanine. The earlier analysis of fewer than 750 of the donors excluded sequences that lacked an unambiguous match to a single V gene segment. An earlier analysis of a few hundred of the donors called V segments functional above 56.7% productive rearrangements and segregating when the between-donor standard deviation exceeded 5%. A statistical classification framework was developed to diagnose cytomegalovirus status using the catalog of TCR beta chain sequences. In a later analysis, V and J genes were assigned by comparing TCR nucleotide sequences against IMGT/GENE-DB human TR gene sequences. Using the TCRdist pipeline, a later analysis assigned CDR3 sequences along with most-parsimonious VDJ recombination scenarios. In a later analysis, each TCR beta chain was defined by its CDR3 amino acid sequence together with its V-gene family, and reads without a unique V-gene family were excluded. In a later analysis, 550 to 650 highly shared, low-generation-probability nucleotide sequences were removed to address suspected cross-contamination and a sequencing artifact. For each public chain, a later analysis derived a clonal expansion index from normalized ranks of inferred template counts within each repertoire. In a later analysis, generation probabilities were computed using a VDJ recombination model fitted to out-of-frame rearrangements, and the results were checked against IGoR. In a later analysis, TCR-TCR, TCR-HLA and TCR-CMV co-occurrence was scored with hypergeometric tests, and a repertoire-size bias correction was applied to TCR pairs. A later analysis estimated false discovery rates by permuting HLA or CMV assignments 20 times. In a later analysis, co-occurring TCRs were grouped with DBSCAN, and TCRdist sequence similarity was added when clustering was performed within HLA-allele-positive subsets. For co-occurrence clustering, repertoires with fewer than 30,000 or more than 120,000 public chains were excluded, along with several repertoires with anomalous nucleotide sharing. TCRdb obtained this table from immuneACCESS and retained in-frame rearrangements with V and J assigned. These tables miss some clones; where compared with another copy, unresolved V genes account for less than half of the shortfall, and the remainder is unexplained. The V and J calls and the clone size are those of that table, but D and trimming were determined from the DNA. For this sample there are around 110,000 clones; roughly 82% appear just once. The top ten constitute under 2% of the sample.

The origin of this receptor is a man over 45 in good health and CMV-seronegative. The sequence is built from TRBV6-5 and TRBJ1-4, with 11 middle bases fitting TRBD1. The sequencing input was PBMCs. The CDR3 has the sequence CASTAGQGAGKLFF. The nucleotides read TGTGCCAGCACGGCTGGACAGGGGGCAGGGAAACTGTTTTTT.